This T cell receptor beta chain is drawn from a study of T-cell reconstitution after alpha-beta-depleted transplantation in children. Study results and caveats: A year had passed since transplant, and T-cell counts and diversity by then came mostly from newly produced T cells. At around two months after transplant, the alpha-beta T cells were reportedly derived from several hundred expanded clones that came from non-depleted graft cells. Certain patients had high TCRbeta diversity at day 60, and it came from recipient T cells and thymic progenitors that survived.

This CDR3 is built from 14 residues. Germline V lookup: CDR1 SGHRS, CDR2 YFSETQ. Trimming took 6 bases from V and 6 from J; bases not matched to a gene: 8. Unique molecular identifiers were built into the TCRbeta library. TCRdb re-called the PCR reads through MiXCR, storing one row per CDR3 protein. The profile covers 100,000 to 120,000 distinct CDR3 sequences, with 5.5% to 7% appearing a single time and roughly 24% taken by the ten largest. This clonotype was seen repeatedly, ten times or more. Its antigen remains unidentified. The rearrangement joins TRBV5-1 to TRBJ2-3; 9 bases map to TRBD1. Sequencing used PBMCs, mostly from graft donor cells, obtained 360 days after TCRalphabeta/CD19-depleted stem cell transplant. The clonotype comes from a male patient under 10 years old who had a stem cell transplant for acute lymphoblastic leukemia, so the T cells may come from the graft donor. The CDR3 region is CASKQGALRDTQYF. The CDR3, as DNA: TGCGCCAGCAAACAGGGGGCACTCAGGGATACGCAGTATTTT.